Listed here are 32 T cell receptor beta chains from one sample, sequenced in a study of blood T cell repertoires in COVID-19. The data were produced by immunoSEQ multiplex PCR, yet TCRdb's version contains in-frame clones alone and is incomplete. The sample lists around 190,000 clones, about 81% occurring once. Sequencing was done on a sample of PBMCs or T cells enriched from blood (not recorded which). All receptors come from a man aged 35 to 55 who had recovered from COVID-19.

Only one count was recorded for this clone. The chain recombines TRBV7-2 with TRBJ1-5; D is uncertain. Germline CDR1 and CDR2: SGHTA and FQGNSA. The ends were cut back, 1 base at V and 5 bases at J, with 18 bases in the middle. This CDR3 is built from 17 residues. The chain's CDR3 is CASSLGGPSTPHQPQHF. The CDR3 DNA sequence: TGTGCCAGCAGCTTAGGAGGGCCATCCACCCCCCATCAGCCCCAGCATTTT.

In this sample, this clone turned up once. V is TRBV29-1 and J is TRBJ2-1, with 9 bases that match TRBD2. V lost 5 bases and J lost 4; bases outside the gene matches: 6. In germline, CDR1 is SQVTM, CDR2 ANQGSEA. The CDR3 contains 14 residues. CDR3: CSVQTSGIYNEQFF. CDR3 nucleotide sequence: TGCAGCGTTCAGACTAGCGGCATTTACAATGAGCAGTTCTTC.

The V call is TRBV25-1, the J call TRBJ1-6; 12 nucleotides match TRBD1. Per the germline V gene, CDR1 is MGHDK and CDR2 is SYGVNS. The CDR3 runs to 16 residues. The junction had 5 bases not matched to a gene; V was cut back by 5 bases and J by 6 bases. The CDR3 DNA reads as TGTGCCAGCAGTCGTGGGACAGGGGGCACTAATTCACCCCTCCACTTT. Translation: CASSRGTGGTNSPLHF.

This chain joins TRBV6-2 or TRBV6-3 and TRBJ2-1, with 9 bases that match TRBD1. Germline CDR1 and CDR2: MNHEY and SVGEGT. The CDR3 is 19 residues long. The ends lost 2 bases at V and 4 bases at J; junction bases unmatched: 15. In DNA, the CDR3 is TGTGCCAGCAGTTACCCACCGGACAGGGGAACCCAGGTATACAATGAGCAGTTCTTC. Translation gives CASSYPPDRGTQVYNEQFF.

The chain combines TRBV7-9 with TRBJ2-5; perhaps TRBD2 as D (5 bases). Per the germline V gene, CDR1 is SEHNR and CDR2 is FQNEAQ (reference sequence). The CDR3 runs to 14 residues. V lost 5 bases, J lost 5 bases, and 15 bases lay in between. CDR3 nucleotide sequence: TGTGCCAGCAGCATCTCGGCGGGCGGTGAGACCCAGTACTTC. It translates to CASSISAGGETQYF.

A few counts support this clone. CDR3 amino acids: CASSEEWSNEQFF. In DNA form, the CDR3 reads TGTGCCAGCAGTGAAGAGTGGTCTAATGAGCAGTTCTTC. The chain uses TRBV28 and TRBJ2-1; D is uncertain. Germline CDR1 reads MDHEN; CDR2 reads SYDVKM. The CDR3 length is 13 residues. V dropped 5 bases and J dropped 7 bases, with 12 bases sitting between them.

The chain couples TRBV6-1 to TRBJ2-2, with D maybe TRBD1 (5 bases). Germline CDR1 MNHNS, CDR2 SASEGT. The CDR3 totals 14 residues. V lost 3 bases and J 5 bases, leaving 10 bases between the germline ends. The CDR3 here is CASSDRQYTGELFF. CDR3 sequence (DNA): TGTGCCAGCAGTGATAGACAGTATACCGGGGAGCTGTTTTTT.

V and J are TRBV2 and TRBJ2-5; 11 bases line up with TRBD2. The CDR3 consists of 15 residues. The germline gives CDR1 SNHLY, CDR2 FYNNEI. The J segment lost 2 bases and the V segment lost 5 bases, leaving 4 bases of the junction unmatched. CDR3 DNA sequence: TGTGCCAGCAGTCCGGGACTAGCGGAGCAAGAGACCCAGTACTTC. Translation gives CASSPGLAEQETQYF.

The chain carries TRBV6-5 and TRBJ2-7, with TRBD2 identical over 12 bases. J gave up 4 bases and V 5 bases, and 3 bases lay outside the gene matches. The CDR3 sequence is 14 residues long. Germline CDR1 and CDR2: MNHEY and SVGAGI. The CDR3: CASSKTSGRYEQYF. Written as DNA, the CDR3 is TGTGCCAGCAGTAAAACTAGCGGGAGGTACGAGCAGTACTTC.

The chain links TRBV12-3 or TRBV12-4 to TRBJ2-1, with 7 bases fitting TRBD1. This CDR3 contains 12 residues. The J segment lost 15 bases and the V segment lost 8 bases, leaving 13 bases of the junction unmatched. In DNA form, the CDR3 reads TGTGCCAGCGGAACAGGGGCCCGCCAGGGGTTCTTC. The encoded protein is CASGTGARQGFF.

The V and J genes are TRBV5-1 and TRBJ1-1; 8 bases fit TRBD1. Trimming cost V 4 bases and J 1 base; bases outside gene matches: 9. Germline V CDR1 and CDR2: SGHRS, YFSETQ. The CDR3 has 16 residues. The CDR3 DNA reads TGCGCCAGCAGCGTCGGCTCAACAGGGGGGAACACTGAAGCTTTCTTT. Protein: CASSVGSTGGNTEAFF.

The V gene is TRBV5-6, the J gene TRBJ2-2, with 9 bases aligning to TRBD1. The CDR3 extends over 16 amino acids. The germline CDR1 and CDR2 sequences are SGHDT and YYEEEE. V lost 0 bases and J lost 4; bases outside the gene matches: 4. The CDR3 sequence is CASSLAGQGTTGELFF. In DNA form, the CDR3 reads TGTGCCAGCAGCTTGGCCGGACAGGGGACCACCGGGGAGCTGTTTTTT.

The CDR3 protein is CASTDRGNTEAFF. For the CDR3, the DNA is TGTGCCAGCACCGACAGGGGGAACACTGAAGCTTTCTTT. The gene calls are TRBV6-6 and TRBJ1-1, with 8 bases that match TRBD1. This CDR3 region has 13 residues. Trimming at V came to 7 bases and at J to 1 base, leaving 2 bases not matched to a gene. CDR1 is MNHNY and CDR2 is SVGAGI in the germline V gene (reference sequence).

The V and J genes are TRBV6-4 and TRBJ1-1; D is possibly TRBD1 (6 bases). V was clipped by 5 bases and J by 2 bases, with 9 bases between them. The V gene's germline CDR1 is MRHNA and CDR2 SNTAGT. CDR3 length: 13 residues. CDR3 bases: TGTGCCAGCAGTTTACAGGGTAACACTGAAGCTTTCTTT. Its protein product is CASSLQGNTEAFF.

This chain links TRBV11-1 with TRBJ2-4, with D unresolved. The germline gives CDR1 SGHAT, CDR2 FQDESV (reference sequence). Trimming stripped 8 bases from V and 0 bases from J, with 11 bases between. This CDR3 spans 14 amino acids. The chain's CDR3 is CASAASTAKNIQYF. The CDR3 coding sequence is TGTGCCAGCGCGGCGTCGACAGCCAAAAACATTCAGTACTTC.

The rearrangement links TRBV27 to TRBJ1-1; 10 bases align to TRBD1. V was pared by 5 bases and J by 4 bases, with 10 bases of the junction left unmatched. The CDR3 has 16 amino acids. CDR1 and CDR2 (germline): MNHEY, SMNVEV (reference sequence). CDR3 protein: CASSARTGGWSTEAFF. DNA for the CDR3: TGTGCCAGCAGTGCTCGGACAGGGGGATGGAGCACTGAAGCTTTCTTT.

CDR3 sequence: CASSLRFVGQGSAFF. The DNA of the CDR3 is TGTGCCAGCAGCTTAAGGTTTGTGGGACAGGGATCGGCTTTCTTT. The chain is built from TRBV11-2 and TRBJ1-1; 9 nucleotides align to TRBD1. The CDR3 totals 15 residues. Germline CDR1 and CDR2: SGHAT and FQNNGV. The J segment lost 11 bases and the V segment lost 2 bases, leaving 12 bases of the junction unmatched.

V usage is TRBV5-1 and J usage is TRBJ2-5, with no clear D. Germline V gene sequence: CDR1 SGHRS, CDR2 YFSETQ. Trimming shortened V by 2 bases and J by 3 bases, and 5 bases separated the two germline ends. The CDR3 is 12 residues long. The CDR3 nucleotides are TGCGCCAGCAGCTTCACTGAAGAGACCCAGTACTTC. As protein: CASSFTEETQYF.

The gene calls are TRBV4-1 and TRBJ2-7, with 11 bases identical to TRBD1. Germline CDR1 and CDR2: MGHRA and YSYEKL. Trimming cost V 4 bases and J 2 bases; bases outside gene matches: 10. The CDR3 is 17 residues long. The chain's CDR3 is CASSRLTGTGGAYEQYF. DNA of the CDR3: TGCGCCAGCAGCCGCCTTACCGGGACAGGGGGGGCCTACGAGCAGTACTTC.

The chain uses TRBV12-5 and TRBJ2-7, with 7 positions matching TRBD1. The J segment lost 5 bases and the V segment lost 6 bases, leaving 10 bases of the junction unmatched. The CDR3 is 14 residues long. Germline assignment: CDR1 LGHNT and CDR2 FRNRAP. The CDR3 spells CASGRDSTYDEQYF. The CDR3 DNA is TGTGCTAGTGGCCGGGACAGCACCTACGACGAGCAGTACTTC.

The V and J genes are TRBV5-1 and TRBJ2-3, with 10 bases lining up with TRBD2. CDR3 length: 16 amino acids. In germline, CDR1 is SGHRS, CDR2 YFSETQ. J gave up 2 bases and V 4 bases, and 7 bases lay outside the gene matches. CDR3 in DNA: TGCGCCAGCAGCCCCGCGAGCGGGAGGGCCACAGATACGCAGTATTTT. Its translation is CASSPASGRATDTQYF.

This chain uses TRBV4-1 with TRBJ1-3, with D possibly TRBD1 on 6 matching bases. The CDR3 covers 16 residues. Germline V gene data show CDR1 as MGHRA and CDR2 as YSYEKL. Trimming removed 0 bases at V and 2 bases at J, with 11 bases between. DNA of the CDR3: TGCGCCAGCAGCCAAGATCCGGGGGGCACTGGAAACACCATATATTTT. It is translated as CASSQDPGGTGNTIYF.

This chain connects TRBV6-2 or TRBV6-3 to TRBJ1-5, with D maybe TRBD1 (6 bases). Germline CDR1 is MNHEY and CDR2 is SVGEGT. This CDR3 contains 16 residues. The V end was cut by 6 bases, the J end by 0 bases, with 15 bases between. The CDR3 is CASSRTEFNSNQPQHF. CDR3 coding DNA: TGTGCCAGCAGCCGGACAGAATTTAATAGCAATCAGCCCCAGCATTTT.

The V and J genes are TRBV5-5 and TRBJ2-3; 9 bases are shared with TRBD1. The germline V gene has CDR1 SGHKS and CDR2 YYEKEE (reference sequence). The CDR3 is 15 amino acids. V was clipped by 2 bases and J by 2 bases; unmatched bases: 3. The CDR3 here is CASSFRTGATDTQYF. The CDR3 coding sequence is TGTGCCAGCAGCTTCAGGACAGGGGCCACAGATACGCAGTATTTT.

The chain combines TRBV5-1 with TRBJ2-1; D perhaps matches TRBD2 (5 bases). Germline CDR1 SGHRS, CDR2 YFSETQ. V was trimmed by 7 bases and J by 0 bases, leaving 14 bases between them. There are 15 residues in the CDR3. The CDR3 coding sequence is TGCGCCAGCCGCTCAGTTGAGGGCTCCTACAATGAGCAGTTCTTC. It encodes CASRSVEGSYNEQFF. The full variable domain, rest sourced from reference TRBV5-1 and TRBJ2-1, is KAGVTQTPRYLIKTRGQQVTLSCSPISGHRSVSWYQQTPGQGLQFLFEYFSETQRNKGNFPGRFSGRQFSNSRSEMNVSTLELGDSALYLCASRSVEGSYNEQFFGPGTRLTVL.

The V and J genes are TRBV5-1 and TRBJ2-2; 9 nucleotides match TRBD2. The CDR3 has 17 amino acids. Unmatched junction bases numbered 3, after V lost 0 bases and J lost 0 bases. Germline CDR1 reads SGHRS; CDR2 reads YFSETQ. The CDR3 DNA follows: TGCGCCAGCAGCTTGGGGAGCGGGGGGACGAACACCGGGGAGCTGTTTTTT. Amino acid sequence: CASSLGSGGTNTGELFF.

This CDR3 reads CASSMEVLRLEKLFF. CDR3 DNA: TGTGCCAGTAGTATGGAGGTGTTACGACTCGAAAAACTGTTTTTT. The chain employs TRBV19 and TRBJ1-4; D is undetermined. CDR3 length: 15 amino acids. V was trimmed by 3 bases and J by 8 bases, leaving 16 bases between them. Germline V gene data show CDR1 as LNHDA and CDR2 as SQIVND (reference sequence).

The chain recombines TRBV30 with TRBJ2-3; perhaps TRBD1 as D (5 bases). CDR1 is GTSNPN, CDR2 SVGIG, per germline (reference sequence). Trimming shortened V by 2 bases and J by 2 bases, and 8 bases separated the two germline ends. The CDR3 length is 13 residues. The CDR3 spells CAWSQGHTDTQYF. CDR3 coding DNA: TGTGCCTGGAGTCAAGGACACACAGATACGCAGTATTTT.

The chain has TRBV19 and TRBJ1-4; TRBD1 agrees at 8 bases. The V gene end was trimmed by 5 bases and the J gene end by 4 bases; junction bases not matched to a gene: 6. CDR1 LNHDA and CDR2 SQIVND come from the germline V gene (reference sequence). This CDR3 has 15 amino acids. In nucleotides, the CDR3 is TGTGCCAGTAGTGGGCGGACAGGGAATAATGAAAAACTGTTTTTT. This translates into CASSGRTGNNEKLFF.

The chain links TRBV15 to TRBJ2-5, with 11 positions matching TRBD2. V trimming: 0 bases; J trimming: 4 bases; junction bases outside the gene matches: 7. Germline-derived CDR1 and CDR2 are LNHNV and YYDKDF (reference sequence). This CDR3 has 17 amino acids. As DNA, the CDR3 is TGTGCCACCAGCAGAGAAGGGACTAGCGGTGTGACAGAGACCCAGTACTTC. Protein: CATSREGTSGVTETQYF.

This clone was observed once. The J gene is TRBJ2-7, the V gene TRBV7-9; D possibly corresponds to TRBD1 (6 bases). Trimming shortened V by 5 bases and J by 2 bases, and 16 bases separated the two germline ends. The V gene's germline CDR1 is SEHNR and CDR2 FQNEAQ (reference sequence). The CDR3 totals 15 residues. In nucleotides, the CDR3 is TGTGCCAGCAGCCACAGGTATGAGGGGGCCTACGAGCAGTACTTC. Encoded protein: CASSHRYEGAYEQYF. The full variable domain, with the rest looked up from reference TRBV7-9 and TRBJ2-7, is DTGVSQNPRHKITKRGQNVTFRCDPISEHNRLYWYRQTLGQGPEFLTYFQNEAQLEKSRLLSDRFSAERPKGSFSTLEIQRTEQGDSAMYLCASSHRYEGAYEQYFGPGTRLTVT.

This clone came up a few times. The chain joins TRBV2 to TRBJ2-3, with 9 bases fitting TRBD2. The CDR3 is 14 amino acids. Trimming took 7 bases from V and 4 from J; bases not matched to a gene: 6. The V gene's germline CDR1 is SNHLY and CDR2 FYNNEI. This CDR3 reads CASIQRGASDTQYF. For the CDR3, the DNA is TGTGCCAGCATCCAGCGGGGGGCTTCAGATACGCAGTATTTT.